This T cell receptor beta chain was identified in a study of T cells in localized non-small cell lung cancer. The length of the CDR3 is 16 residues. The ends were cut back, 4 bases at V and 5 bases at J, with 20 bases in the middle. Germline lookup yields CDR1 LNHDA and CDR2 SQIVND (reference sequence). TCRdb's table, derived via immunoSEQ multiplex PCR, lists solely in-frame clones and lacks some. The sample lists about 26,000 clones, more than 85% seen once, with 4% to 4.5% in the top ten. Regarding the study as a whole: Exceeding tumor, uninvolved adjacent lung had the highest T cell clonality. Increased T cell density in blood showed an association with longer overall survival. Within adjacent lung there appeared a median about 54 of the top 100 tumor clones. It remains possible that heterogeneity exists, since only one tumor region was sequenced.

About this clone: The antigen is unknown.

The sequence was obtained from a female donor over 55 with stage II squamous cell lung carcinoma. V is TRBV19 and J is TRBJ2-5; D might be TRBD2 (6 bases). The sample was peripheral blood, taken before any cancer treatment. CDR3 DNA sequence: TGTGCCAGTAGTAACATTATCGCGGGAATGCGGGAGACCCAGTACTTC. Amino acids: CASSNIIAGMRETQYF.